Following are 9 T cell receptor beta chains from one sample sequenced in a study of cytomegalovirus exposure and HLA in healthy donors. PCR used 60 Vbeta primers and 13 Jbeta primers. Measured with immunoSEQ multiplex PCR; TCRdb has only the in-frame clones, and not every one. The table lists under 200,000 clones, around 74% of them singletons. Sequenced material: PBMCs. These TCRs come from a female donor in good health and CMV-seronegative.

The chain employs TRBV5-6 and TRBJ2-5; maybe TRBD2 (5 bases). V gave up 2 bases and J gave up 3 bases, with 14 bases separating them. In germline, CDR1 is SGHDT, CDR2 YYEEEE. The CDR3 contains 15 residues. CDR3 bases: TGTGCCAGCAGCTTCATGGGCAGCGGAAAAGAGACCCAGTACTTC. It yields the protein CASSFMGSGKETQYF.

This clone occurred a few times. The chain combines TRBV19 with TRBJ2-5; D is possibly TRBD1 (6 bases). CDR1 and CDR2 from the germline V gene are LNHDA and SQIVND (reference sequence). CDR3 size: 13 residues. Trimming took off 3 bases at V and 11 bases at J, with 16 bases between the two ends. The CDR3 bases are TGTGCCAGTAGTATGGGGGCCACCTTAATACAGTACTTC. This sequence encodes CASSMGATLIQYF.

The V gene is TRBV5-1, the J gene TRBJ1-1, with TRBD1 matching 8 bases. CDR1 is SGHRS and CDR2 is YFSETQ in the germline V gene. Trimming at V came to 3 bases and at J to 0 bases, leaving 1 base not matched to a gene. The CDR3 contains 14 residues. The CDR3 spells CASSSGGVNTEAFF. The CDR3 nucleotides read TGCGCCAGCAGCTCAGGGGGCGTGAACACTGAAGCTTTCTTT.

This clone was observed a single time. The chain carries TRBV6-4 and TRBJ2-7; 7 nucleotides line up with TRBD2. Germline V gives CDR1 MRHNA, CDR2 SNTAGT. V trimming: 5 bases; J trimming: 0 bases; junction bases outside the gene matches: 13. The CDR3 spans 17 residues. The CDR3 is CASSPTGGSLSSYEQYF. The CDR3 DNA reads TGTGCCAGCAGTCCTACGGGCGGGAGCCTGAGCTCCTACGAGCAGTACTTC.

The genes are TRBV5-8 and TRBJ1-5, with D possibly matching TRBD1 (6 bases). The germline CDR1 and CDR2 sequences are SGHTS and YDEGEE. CDR3 length equals 15 residues. Trimming stripped 4 bases from V and 0 bases from J, with 11 bases between. In DNA form, the CDR3 reads TGTGCCAGCAGCCCGGGGGGGCATAGCAATCAGCCCCAGCATTTT. Protein sequence: CASSPGGHSNQPQHF.

This sequence joins TRBV18 and TRBJ1-1; D gene ambiguous. Germline CDR1 KGHSH, CDR2 LQKENI. V was clipped by 2 bases and J by 2 bases, with 6 bases between them. This CDR3 has 13 residues. CDR3 nucleotide sequence: TGTGCCAGCTCACCATCGGTTAACACTGAAGCTTTCTTT. Amino acid sequence: CASSPSVNTEAFF.

This chain connects TRBV7-8 to TRBJ1-1; tentative D call: TRBD1 (6 bases). V gave up 4 bases and J gave up 2 bases, with 14 bases separating them. The CDR3 runs 15 residues. Germline V gives CDR1 SGHVS, CDR2 FQNEAQ. CDR3 nucleotide sequence: TGTGCCAGCAGCTGGACGACAGGAGTAAACACTGAAGCTTTCTTT. This sequence encodes CASSWTTGVNTEAFF.

The V call is TRBV19, the J call TRBJ1-1, with D uncertain. This CDR3 spans 13 amino acids. V lost 7 bases and J lost 0, with 9 bases in between. The germline gives CDR1 LNHDA, CDR2 SQIVND (reference sequence). The CDR3 loop reads CASIRDVNTEAFF. For the CDR3, the DNA is TGTGCCAGTATAAGAGATGTGAACACTGAAGCTTTCTTT.

The chain has TRBV5-1 and TRBJ2-7, with TRBD2 matching over 11 bases. V gave up 0 bases and J gave up 4 bases; unmatched junction bases: 3. The CDR3 length is 15 residues. The V gene's germline CDR1 is SGHRS and CDR2 YFSETQ. CDR3: CASSLALAGGYEQYF. CDR3 bases: TGCGCCAGCAGCTTGGCGCTAGCGGGAGGTTACGAGCAGTACTTC.